This T cell receptor beta chain was recovered during a study of control samples from healthy donors and cancer patients (dated by TCRdb to the early 2020s). Turning to this clone: Its antigen is not yet known. No per-base quality is available; no much larger clone lies one base away.

Libraries came from the immunoSEQ multiplex PCR assay. TCRdb took over this immuneACCESS table, retaining in-frame rearrangements with V and J assigned. Such tables are incomplete; in checked studies, under half of the missing clones stem from an unresolved V gene, and the remainder is unexplained. This sample has about 130,000 clones in its table, and around 94% of those were observed once. Of the sample, 0.55% to 0.6% is held by the ten largest clones. Sequenced input: PBMCs. The clonotype comes from a man older than 75 with head and neck cancer.

The CDR3 protein sequence reads: CASSSRMAGLWYF. The DNA sequence follows: TGTGCCAGCAGTTCCAGGATGGCGGGACTTTGGTATTTT. In this chain, TRBV12-3 or TRBV12-4 is recombined with TRBJ2-3; the D region possibly corresponds to TRBD2 (6 bases align). Reading from cysteine to phenylalanine, the CDR3 counts 13 amino acids. Only the CDR3 DNA is retained, 39 bases long and in frame from the first base. V loses 4 bases, J loses 14 bases, and the germline ends lie 19 bases apart.